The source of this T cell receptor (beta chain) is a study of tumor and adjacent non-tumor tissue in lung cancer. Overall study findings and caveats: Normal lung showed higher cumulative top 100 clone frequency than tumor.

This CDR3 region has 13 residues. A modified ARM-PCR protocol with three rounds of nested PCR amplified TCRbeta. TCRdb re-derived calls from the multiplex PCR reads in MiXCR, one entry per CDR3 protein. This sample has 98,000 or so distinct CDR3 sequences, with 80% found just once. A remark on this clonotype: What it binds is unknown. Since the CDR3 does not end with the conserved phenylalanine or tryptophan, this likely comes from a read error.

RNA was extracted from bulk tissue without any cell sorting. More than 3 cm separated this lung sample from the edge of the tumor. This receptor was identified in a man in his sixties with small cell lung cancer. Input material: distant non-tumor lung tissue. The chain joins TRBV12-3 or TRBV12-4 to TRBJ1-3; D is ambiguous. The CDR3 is CASSFGGLNTIYY. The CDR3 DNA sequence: TGTGCAAGCAGTTTTGGAGGACTGAACACCATATATTAT.